Described below is a single TCR beta chain sequence and its context. This clone has only a few counts. The antigen it recognizes is unknown. No base qualities exist here, and no much larger clone lies one base off it. Distinct nucleotide sequences in the sample also encode this CDR3. The sample belongs to a study of blood T cell repertoires in COVID-19 (dated by TCRdb to 2019 to 2021). About the investigation overall: Samples covering the acute and convalescent phases of COVID-19 were provided by collaborators in the United States, Italy and Spain. The prospective study material was composed of cDNA or gDNA derived from T cells, B-cell-depleted T cells, or PBMCs. The dataset comprised deeply sampled blood TCRbeta repertoires from subjects exposed to, actively infected with, or recovered from COVID-19. A freely available public database, intended as a resource for researchers studying the immune response to SARS-CoV-2, is where the repertoires were released. The samples were drawn from two sources: the first 160 participants of the ongoing ImmuneRACE study, and about 1,300 subjects contributed by 6 global collaborators. Nearly every sample came with metadata listing a de-identified subject ID, COVID-19 status, age in years and sex. HLA class I and class II types, where available, came from metadata supplied by the sample provider rather than from assay-based typing. The study at large found these results: The amount of clinical and demographic metadata varied by source and participant and was provided uncurated.

TCRbeta CDR3 regions were amplified from genomic DNA using the immunoSEQ Assay, a bias-controlled multiplex PCR. As for how the authors treated the data: Nucleated cell counts per sample were estimated from amplification of reference gene primers within the assay. Sequence reads were collapsed and filtered to measure the absolute abundance of every unique TCRbeta CDR3 rearrangement. For each sample, productive Simpson clonality was calculated as the square root of Simpson's diversity index across productive rearrangements. TCRdb obtained this table from immuneACCESS and retained in-frame rearrangements with V and J assigned. These tables miss some clones; where compared with another copy, unresolved V genes account for less than half of the shortfall, and the remainder is unexplained. The V and J calls and clone size are taken from that table; D and trimming were inferred from the DNA. This sample comprises roughly 250,000 clones, around 81% of them detected only once. Together, the top ten hold 15% to 19% of the sample.

In Seattle, one collaborating source enrolled patients while the infection was active and tracked those patients longitudinally over the course of disease. Collaborating institutions collected whole blood in K2EDTA tubes following their own protocols. For TCRbeta analysis, collaborator samples were shipped as frozen whole blood, as isolated PBMCs, or as DNA extracted from either sample type. CDR1 and CDR2 are drawn from the germline V gene: MNHEY, SVGEGT. Including cysteine and phenylalanine, the CDR3 has 15 amino acids. The retained sequence is limited to the CDR3, 45 bases, with the frame set at the first base. The V end gives up 5 bases and the J end 5 bases, leaving 6 bases in the junction not matched to a gene.

Recombination connected TRBV6-2 or TRBV6-3 to TRBJ1-5; the central 10 bases match TRBD1. Sequencing used peripheral blood. This TCR came from a person in their 70s with COVID-19, enrolled during active disease. CDR3 sequence: CASSAPGQGYQPQHF. At the DNA level, the sequence is TGTGCCAGCAGTGCTCCGGGACAGGGGTATCAGCCCCAGCATTTT.